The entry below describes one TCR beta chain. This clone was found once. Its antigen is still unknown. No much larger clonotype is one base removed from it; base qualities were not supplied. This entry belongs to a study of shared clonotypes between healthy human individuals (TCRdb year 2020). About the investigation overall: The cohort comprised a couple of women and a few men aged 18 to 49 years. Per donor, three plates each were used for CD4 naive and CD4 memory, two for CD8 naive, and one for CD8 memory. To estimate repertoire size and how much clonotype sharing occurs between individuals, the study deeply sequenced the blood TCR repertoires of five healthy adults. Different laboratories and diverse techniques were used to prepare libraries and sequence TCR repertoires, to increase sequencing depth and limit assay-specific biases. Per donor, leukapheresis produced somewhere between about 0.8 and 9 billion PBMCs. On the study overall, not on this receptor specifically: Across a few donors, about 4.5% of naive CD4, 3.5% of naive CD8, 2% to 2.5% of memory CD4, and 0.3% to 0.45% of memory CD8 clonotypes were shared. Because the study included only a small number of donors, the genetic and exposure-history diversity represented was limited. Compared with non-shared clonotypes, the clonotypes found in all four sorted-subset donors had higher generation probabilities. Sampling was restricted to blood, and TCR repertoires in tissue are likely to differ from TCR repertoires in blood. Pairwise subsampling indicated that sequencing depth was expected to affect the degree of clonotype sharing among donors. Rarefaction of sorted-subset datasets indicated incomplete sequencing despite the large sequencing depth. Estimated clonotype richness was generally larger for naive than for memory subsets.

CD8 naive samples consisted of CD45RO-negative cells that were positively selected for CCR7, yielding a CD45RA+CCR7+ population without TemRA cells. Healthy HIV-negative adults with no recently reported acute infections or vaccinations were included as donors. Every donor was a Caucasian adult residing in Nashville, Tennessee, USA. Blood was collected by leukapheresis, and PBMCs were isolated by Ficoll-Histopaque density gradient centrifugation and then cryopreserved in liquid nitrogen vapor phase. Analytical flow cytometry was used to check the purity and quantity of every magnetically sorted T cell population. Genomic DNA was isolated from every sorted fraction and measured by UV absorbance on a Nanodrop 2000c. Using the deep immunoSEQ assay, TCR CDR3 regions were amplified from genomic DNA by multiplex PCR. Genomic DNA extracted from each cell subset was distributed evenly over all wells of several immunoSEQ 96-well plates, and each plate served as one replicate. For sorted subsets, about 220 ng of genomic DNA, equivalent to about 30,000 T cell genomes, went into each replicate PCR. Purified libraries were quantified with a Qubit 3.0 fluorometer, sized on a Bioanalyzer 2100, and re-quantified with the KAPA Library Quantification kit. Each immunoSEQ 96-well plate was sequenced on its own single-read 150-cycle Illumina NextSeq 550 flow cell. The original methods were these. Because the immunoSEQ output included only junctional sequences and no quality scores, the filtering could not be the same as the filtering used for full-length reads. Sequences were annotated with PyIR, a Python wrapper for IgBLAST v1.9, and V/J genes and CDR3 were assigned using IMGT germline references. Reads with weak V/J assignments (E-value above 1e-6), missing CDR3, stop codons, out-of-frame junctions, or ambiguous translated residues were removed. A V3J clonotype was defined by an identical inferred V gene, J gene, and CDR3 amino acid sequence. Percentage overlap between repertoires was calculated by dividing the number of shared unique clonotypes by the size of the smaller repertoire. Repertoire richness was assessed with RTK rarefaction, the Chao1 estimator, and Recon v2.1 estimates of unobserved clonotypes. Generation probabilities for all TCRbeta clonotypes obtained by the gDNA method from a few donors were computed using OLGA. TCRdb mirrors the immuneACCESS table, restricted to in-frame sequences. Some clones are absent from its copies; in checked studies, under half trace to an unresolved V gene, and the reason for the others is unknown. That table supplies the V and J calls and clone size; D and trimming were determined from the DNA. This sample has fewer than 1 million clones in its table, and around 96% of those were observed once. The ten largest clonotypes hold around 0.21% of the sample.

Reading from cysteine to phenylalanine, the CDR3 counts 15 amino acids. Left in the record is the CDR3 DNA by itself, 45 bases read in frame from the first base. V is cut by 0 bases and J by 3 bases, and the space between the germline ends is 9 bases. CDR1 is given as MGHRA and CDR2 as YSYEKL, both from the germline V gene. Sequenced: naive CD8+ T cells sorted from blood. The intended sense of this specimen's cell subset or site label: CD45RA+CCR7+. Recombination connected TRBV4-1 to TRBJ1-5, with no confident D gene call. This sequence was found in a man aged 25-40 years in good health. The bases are TGCGCCAGCAGCCAAGACCGGGCCCCCAATCAGCCCCAGCATTTT. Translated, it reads CASSQDRAPNQPQHF.